What follows is one T cell receptor (beta chain) and its context. Its antigen is as yet unknown. When sampled, the donors appeared nominally healthy, though they likely had unrecorded immune exposures. It was with 60 Vbeta and 13 Jbeta primers that the PCR ran. Profiled with immunoSEQ multiplex PCR; TCRdb holds only in-frame clones, not every one. The data show about 200,000 clones, approximately 80% seen once. The sample belongs to a study of cytomegalovirus exposure and HLA in healthy donors. Study as a whole: Earlier findings included about 120 million unique TCR beta sequences obtained from some 180 million T cells. Of the donors genotyped, several hundred in all, about 76% fell in the Caucasian-associated ancestry cluster.

Study conclusions and caveats: A later analysis found that most CMV-associated TCR beta chains appeared HLA-restricted.

The sequence derives from a boy under 10 years old in good health and CMV-seronegative. The sequenced sample consisted of PBMCs.

The CDR3 DNA is TGTGCCAGCAGCTTAGAGAGGCCAGATACTGGTACGCAGTATTTT. Protein: CASSLERPDTGTQYF. The V and J genes are TRBV7-2 and TRBJ2-3; D is unresolved. The CDR3 length is 15 residues. V lost 1 base and J 8 bases, leaving 16 bases between the germline ends. CDR1 is SGHTA, CDR2 FQGNSA, per germline.